The 17 T cell receptor beta chains listed next were all sequenced from one sample in a study of cytotoxic CD8 clonotypes in ibrutinib-treated CLL. Profiling relied on immunoSEQ multiplex PCR, and the TCRdb table lists in-frame clones only, not all of them. The sample carries 250,000 to 350,000 clones, around 77% recorded once. The material sequenced was PBMCs, taken at disease progression, from a patient treated with ibrutinib. These receptors originate from a human donor with chronic lymphocytic leukemia.

V and J are TRBV5-4 and TRBJ2-5; D might be TRBD1 (6 bases). The CDR3 is 13 amino acids. V was clipped by 3 bases and J by 0 bases, with 6 bases between them. The V gene's germline CDR1 is SGHNT and CDR2 YYREEE (reference sequence). The CDR3 protein is CASSWTDQETQYF. As DNA, the CDR3 is TGTGCCAGCAGCTGGACAGACCAAGAGACCCAGTACTTC.

The chain links TRBV9 to TRBJ2-7; TRBD2 might be the D (5 bases). The CDR3 has 14 residues. Germline V lookup: CDR1 SGDLS, CDR2 YYNGEE. The germline V and J ends were trimmed by 1 base and 0 bases, with 8 bases remaining between them. CDR3: CASSVQSGSYEQYF. The CDR3, as DNA: TGTGCCAGCAGCGTACAGAGCGGCTCCTACGAGCAGTACTTC.

The chain has TRBV5-6 and TRBJ1-1, with D unresolved. This CDR3 has 16 residues. Germline lookup yields CDR1 SGHDT and CDR2 YYEEEE. Trimming pared 3 bases from V and 1 base from J, leaving 16 bases between. CDR3 DNA sequence: TGTGCCAGCAGCTCGGTCAACTCCCATCCGAACACTGAAGCTTTCTTT. Encoded protein: CASSSVNSHPNTEAFF.

V is TRBV7-9 and J is TRBJ2-6; weak D call: TRBD1 (5 bases). From germline, CDR1 is SEHNR and CDR2 FQNEAQ (reference sequence). V was clipped by 5 bases and J by 4 bases, with 15 bases between them. The CDR3 totals 16 residues. CDR3 amino acids: CASSPLPGSGANVLTF. The CDR3 coding sequence is TGTGCCAGCAGCCCTCTCCCAGGGTCCGGGGCCAACGTCCTGACTTTC. The whole variable domain, filled in from reference TRBV7-9 and TRBJ2-6, reads DTGVSQNPRHKITKRGQNVTFRCDPISEHNRLYWYRQTLGQGPEFLTYFQNEAQLEKSRLLSDRFSAERPKGSFSTLEIQRTEQGDSAMYLCASSPLPGSGANVLTFGAGSRLTVL.

This sequence joins TRBV7-6 and TRBJ2-3, with 14 nucleotides matching TRBD2. This CDR3 has 16 residues. Unmatched junction bases numbered 3, after V lost 2 bases and J lost 5 bases. Germline values: CDR1 SGHVS, CDR2 FNYEAQ. CDR3 DNA: TGTGCCAGCAGCTTATTAGGACTAGCGGGGGGAGATACGCAGTATTTT. Translating it yields CASSLLGLAGGDTQYF.

V usage is TRBV12-5 and J usage is TRBJ1-6; TRBD1 might be the D (6 bases). The CDR3 totals 12 residues. Germline CDR1 is LGHNT and CDR2 is FRNRAP. The CDR3 region has the DNA TGTGCCACGAGGGGGGATAATTCACCCCTCCACTTT. Translation gives CATRGDNSPLHF.

In its sample, this clone was seen once. This chain uses TRBV5-6 with TRBJ1-2; no clear D gene. Trimming shortened V by 7 bases and J by 4 bases, and 14 bases separated the two germline ends. The CDR3 is made up of 13 amino acids. Germline CDR1 and CDR2: SGHDT and YYEEEE. DNA for the CDR3: TGTGCCAGCTCCCGGGCAGGTTCCTATGGCTACACCTTC. As protein: CASSRAGSYGYTF. The entire variable domain, with the rest obtained from reference TRBV5-6 and TRBJ1-2, is as follows: DAGVTQSPTHLIKTRGQQVTLRCSPKSGHDTVSWYQQALGQGPQFIFQYYEEEERQRGNFPDRFSGHQFPNYSSELNVNALLLGDSALYLCASSRAGSYGYTFGSGTRLTVV.

The chain is built from TRBV27 and TRBJ1-4, with 7 nucleotides matching TRBD1. Trimming cost V 2 bases and J 5 bases; bases outside gene matches: 5. CDR1 MNHEY and CDR2 SMNVEV come from the germline V gene (reference sequence). The CDR3 is made up of 15 amino acids. This chain's CDR3 is CASSLLGGTNEKLFF. CDR3 nucleotides: TGTGCCAGCAGTTTACTAGGGGGCACCAATGAAAAACTGTTTTTT. Complete variable domain (other parts from reference TRBV27 and TRBJ1-4): EAQVTQNPRYLITVTGKKLTVTCSQNMNHEYMSWYRQDPGLGLRQIYYSMNVEVTDKGDVPEGYKVSRKEKRNFPLILESPSPNQTSLYFCASSLLGGTNEKLFFGSGTQLSVL.

CDR3 protein: CASSSHGTYNEQFF. The CDR3 DNA sequence: TGTGCCAGCAGCTCTCATGGAACCTACAATGAGCAGTTCTTC. The chain couples TRBV7-2 to TRBJ2-1; D gene unclear. The V end was cut by 4 bases, the J end by 2 bases, with 9 bases between. CDR1 is SGHTA and CDR2 is FQGNSA in the germline V gene. CDR3 length: 14 residues.

The V and J genes are TRBV11-2 and TRBJ1-1; no firm D call. This CDR3 is 14 amino acids long. V lost 0 bases and J 4 bases, leaving 9 bases between the germline ends. Per germline, CDR1 SGHAT and CDR2 FQNNGV. Here the CDR3 reads CASSLEPFGTEAFF. In DNA form, the CDR3 reads TGTGCCAGCAGCTTAGAGCCCTTCGGCACTGAAGCTTTCTTT.

The V call is TRBV28, the J call TRBJ2-7, with 13 nucleotides matching TRBD2. This CDR3 has 15 residues. CDR1 and CDR2 from the germline V gene are MDHEN and SYDVKM. Trimming cost V 6 bases and J 3 bases; bases outside gene matches: 5. The CDR3 bases are TGTGCCAGCAGCCACCGGACTAGCGGGAGCTACGAGCAGTACTTC. Protein: CASSHRTSGSYEQYF.

The chain carries TRBV7-8 and TRBJ2-7; 10 positions agree with TRBD1. Germline V gene lookup returns CDR1 SGHVS and CDR2 FQNEAQ. With V trimmed by 4 bases and J by 3 bases, 3 bases remained unmatched. This CDR3 region has 14 residues. The CDR3 spells CASSSGQGNYEQYF. CDR3 bases: TGTGCCAGCAGCTCGGGACAGGGGAACTACGAGCAGTACTTC.

This sequence joins TRBV10-2 and TRBJ2-7; 9 positions match TRBD1. The CDR3 has 14 residues. V lost 7 bases and J lost 9; bases outside the gene matches: 13. CDR1 and CDR2 from the germline V gene are WSHSY and SAAADI. In DNA, the CDR3 is TGCGCCAGCAAAGGGACAGGGTCTCCACTAGTGCAGTACTTC. Amino acid sequence: CASKGTGSPLVQYF.

The rearrangement links TRBV4-1 to TRBJ1-2; D uncertain. CDR1 and CDR2 from the germline V gene are MGHRA and YSYEKL. Trimming pared 1 base from V and 3 bases from J, leaving 9 bases between. CDR3 length: 14 amino acids. The CDR3 is CASSQARQDYGYTF. CDR3 DNA sequence: TGCGCCAGCAGCCAAGCCCGGCAGGACTATGGCTACACCTTC.

As regards this clone: This same CDR3 is encoded by further DNA sequences in the sample. This rearrangement joins TRBV9 to TRBJ1-5; a weak D match, TRBD1 (6 bases). Per the germline V gene, CDR1 is SGDLS and CDR2 is YYNGEE. The CDR3 runs 14 residues. Deletions cut 3 bases from V and 1 base from J, with 8 bases between. The CDR3 here is CASSATGSNQPQHF. The CDR3, as DNA: TGTGCCAGCAGCGCCACAGGGAGCAATCAGCCCCAGCATTTT. The entire variable domain, with the rest obtained from reference TRBV9 and TRBJ1-5, is as follows: DSGVTQTPKHLITATGQRVTLRCSPRSGDLSVYWYQQSLDQGLQFLIQYYNGEERAKGNILERFSAQQFPDLHSELNLSSLELGDSALYFCASSATGSNQPQHFGDGTRLSIL.

The rearrangement joins TRBV19 to TRBJ2-7; 8 bases line up with TRBD1. The CDR3 has 13 residues. Per germline, CDR1 LNHDA and CDR2 SQIVND (reference sequence). V gave up 5 bases and J gave up 2 bases; unmatched junction bases: 2. The CDR3 nucleotides are TGTGCCAGTAGTCGACAGGGGCCCTACGAGCAGTACTTC. It codes for CASSRQGPYEQYF.

This chain links TRBV9 with TRBJ2-2; 9 bases match TRBD2. With V trimmed by 3 bases and J by 6 bases, 6 bases remained unmatched. There are 15 residues in the CDR3. The germline V gene has CDR1 SGDLS and CDR2 YYNGEE. The CDR3 coding sequence is TGTGCCAGCAGCGACGGGACTAGCCCATCCGGGGAGCTGTTTTTT. This encodes CASSDGTSPSGELFF.